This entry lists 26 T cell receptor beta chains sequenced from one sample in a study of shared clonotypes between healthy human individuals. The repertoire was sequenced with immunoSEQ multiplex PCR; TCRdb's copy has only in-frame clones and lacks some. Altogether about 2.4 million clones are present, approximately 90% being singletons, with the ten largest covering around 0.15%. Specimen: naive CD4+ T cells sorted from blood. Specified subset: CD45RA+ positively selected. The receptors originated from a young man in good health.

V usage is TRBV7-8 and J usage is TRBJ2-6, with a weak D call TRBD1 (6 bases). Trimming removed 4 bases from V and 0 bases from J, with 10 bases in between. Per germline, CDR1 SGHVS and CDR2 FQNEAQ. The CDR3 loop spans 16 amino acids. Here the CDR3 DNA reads TGTGCCAGCAGCTCAGACAGGTTCTCTGGGGCCAACGTCCTGACTTTC. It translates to CASSSDRFSGANVLTF.

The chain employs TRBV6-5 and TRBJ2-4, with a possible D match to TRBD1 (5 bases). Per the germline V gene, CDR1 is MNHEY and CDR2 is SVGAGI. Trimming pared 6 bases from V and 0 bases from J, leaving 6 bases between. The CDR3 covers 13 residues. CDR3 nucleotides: TGTGCCAGCAGAGACAGAGCCAAAAACATTCAGTACTTC. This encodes CASRDRAKNIQYF.

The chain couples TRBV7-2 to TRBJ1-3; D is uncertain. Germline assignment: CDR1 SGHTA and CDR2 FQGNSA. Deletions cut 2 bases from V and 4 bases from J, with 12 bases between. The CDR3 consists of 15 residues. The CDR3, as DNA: TGTGCCAGCAGCTTATTCACGGAAAAAGGAAACACCATATATTTT. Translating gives CASSLFTEKGNTIYF.

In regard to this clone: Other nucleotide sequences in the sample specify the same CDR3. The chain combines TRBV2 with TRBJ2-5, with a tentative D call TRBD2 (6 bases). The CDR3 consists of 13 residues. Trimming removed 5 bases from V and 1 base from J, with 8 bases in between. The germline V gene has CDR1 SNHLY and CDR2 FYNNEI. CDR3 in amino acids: CASSRGVQETQYF. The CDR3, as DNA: TGTGCCAGCAGTCGCGGGGTCCAAGAGACCCAGTACTTC.

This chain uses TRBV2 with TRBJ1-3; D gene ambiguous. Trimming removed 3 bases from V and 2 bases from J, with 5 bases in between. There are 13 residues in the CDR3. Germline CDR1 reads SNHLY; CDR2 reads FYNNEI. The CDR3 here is CASSDEAGNTIYF. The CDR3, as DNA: TGTGCCAGCAGTGATGAGGCTGGAAACACCATATATTTT.

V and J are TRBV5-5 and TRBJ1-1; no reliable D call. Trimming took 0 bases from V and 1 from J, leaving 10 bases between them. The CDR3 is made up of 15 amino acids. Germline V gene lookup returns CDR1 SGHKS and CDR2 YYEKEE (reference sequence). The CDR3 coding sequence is TGTGCCAGCAGCTTGGACATAGGAAGGAACACTGAAGCTTTCTTT. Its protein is CASSLDIGRNTEAFF.

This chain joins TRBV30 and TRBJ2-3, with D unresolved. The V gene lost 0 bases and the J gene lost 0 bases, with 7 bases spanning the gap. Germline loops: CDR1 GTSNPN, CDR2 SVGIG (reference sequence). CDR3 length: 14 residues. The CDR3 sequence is CAWSVQPSTDTQYF. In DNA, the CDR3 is TGTGCCTGGAGTGTACAGCCGAGCACAGATACGCAGTATTTT.

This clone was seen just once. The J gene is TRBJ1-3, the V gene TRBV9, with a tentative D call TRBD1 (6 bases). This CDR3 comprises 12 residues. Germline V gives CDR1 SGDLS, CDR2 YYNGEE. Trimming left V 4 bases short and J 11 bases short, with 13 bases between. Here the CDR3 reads CASSPTGSPIYF. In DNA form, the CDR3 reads TGTGCCAGCAGCCCTACAGGGAGCCCCATATATTTT.

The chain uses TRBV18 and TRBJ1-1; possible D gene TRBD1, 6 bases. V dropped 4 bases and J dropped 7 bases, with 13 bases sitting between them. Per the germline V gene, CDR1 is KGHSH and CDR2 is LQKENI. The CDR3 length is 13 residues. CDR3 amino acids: CASSQQGSREAFF. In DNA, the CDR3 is TGTGCCAGCTCACAACAGGGTTCTCGTGAAGCTTTCTTT.

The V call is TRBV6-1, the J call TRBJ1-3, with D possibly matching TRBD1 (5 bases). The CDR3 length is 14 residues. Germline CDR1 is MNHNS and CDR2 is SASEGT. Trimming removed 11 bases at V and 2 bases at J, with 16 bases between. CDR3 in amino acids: CAVPATAPGNTIYF. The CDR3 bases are TGTGCCGTTCCGGCGACAGCCCCTGGAAACACCATATATTTT.

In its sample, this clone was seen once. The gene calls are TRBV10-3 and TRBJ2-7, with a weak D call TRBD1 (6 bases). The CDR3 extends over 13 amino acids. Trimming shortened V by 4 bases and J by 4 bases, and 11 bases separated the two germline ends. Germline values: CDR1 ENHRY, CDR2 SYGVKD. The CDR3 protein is CAISALQGYEQYF. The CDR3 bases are TGTGCCATCAGTGCATTACAGGGATACGAGCAGTACTTC.

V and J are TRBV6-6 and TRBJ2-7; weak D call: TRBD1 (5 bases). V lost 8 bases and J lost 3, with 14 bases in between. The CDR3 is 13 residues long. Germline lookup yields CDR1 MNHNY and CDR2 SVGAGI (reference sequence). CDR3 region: CASARQIIYEQYF. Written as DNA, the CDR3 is TGTGCCAGCGCAAGACAGATAATCTACGAGCAGTACTTC.

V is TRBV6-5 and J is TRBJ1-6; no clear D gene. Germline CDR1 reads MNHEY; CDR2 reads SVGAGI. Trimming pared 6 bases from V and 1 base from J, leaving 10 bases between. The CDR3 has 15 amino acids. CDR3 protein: CASRDGRSYNSPLHF. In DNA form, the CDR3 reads TGTGCCAGCAGGGACGGGAGGTCCTATAATTCACCCCTCCACTTT.

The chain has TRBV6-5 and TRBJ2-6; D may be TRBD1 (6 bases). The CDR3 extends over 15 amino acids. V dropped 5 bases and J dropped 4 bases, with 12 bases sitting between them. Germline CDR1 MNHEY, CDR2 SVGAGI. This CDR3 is CASSVSGAGANVLTF. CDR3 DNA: TGTGCCAGCAGTGTATCAGGGGCCGGGGCCAACGTCCTGACTTTC.

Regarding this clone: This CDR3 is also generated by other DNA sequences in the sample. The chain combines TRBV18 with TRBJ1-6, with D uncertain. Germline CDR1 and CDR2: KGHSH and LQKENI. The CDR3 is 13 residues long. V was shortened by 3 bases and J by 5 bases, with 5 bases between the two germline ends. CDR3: CASSPRDNSPLHF. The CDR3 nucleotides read TGTGCCAGCTCACCTAGGGATAATTCACCCCTCCACTTT.

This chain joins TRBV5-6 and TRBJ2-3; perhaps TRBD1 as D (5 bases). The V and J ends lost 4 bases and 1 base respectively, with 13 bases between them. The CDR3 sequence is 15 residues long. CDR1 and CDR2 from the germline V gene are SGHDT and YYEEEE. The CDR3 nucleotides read TGTGCCAGCAGCCGGGTGGGGCTGGGCACAGATACGCAGTATTTT. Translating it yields CASSRVGLGTDTQYF.

The CDR3 coding sequence is TGTGCCAGCAGCTTAGCGAACAGGGCGGGCCCTGGCTACACCTTC. Its protein product is CASSLANRAGPGYTF. The chain uses TRBV7-2 and TRBJ1-2; D perhaps matches TRBD1 (6 bases). The V end lost 0 bases, the J end lost 7 bases, and 15 bases lay between the germline ends. Germline lookup yields CDR1 SGHTA and CDR2 FQGNSA. The CDR3 contains 15 residues.

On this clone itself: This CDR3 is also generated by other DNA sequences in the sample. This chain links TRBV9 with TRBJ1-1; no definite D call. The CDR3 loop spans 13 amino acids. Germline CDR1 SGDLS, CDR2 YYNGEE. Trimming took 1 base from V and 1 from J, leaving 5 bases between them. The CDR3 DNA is TGTGCCAGCAGCGTACAACAGAACACTGAAGCTTTCTTT. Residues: CASSVQQNTEAFF.

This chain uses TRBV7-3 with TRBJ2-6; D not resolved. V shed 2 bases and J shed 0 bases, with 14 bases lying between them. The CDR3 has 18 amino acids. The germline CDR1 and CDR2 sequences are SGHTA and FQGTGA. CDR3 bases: TGTGCCAGCAGCTTATATGGGGTCCTGCTCTCTGGGGCCAACGTCCTGACTTTC. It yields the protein CASSLYGVLLSGANVLTF.

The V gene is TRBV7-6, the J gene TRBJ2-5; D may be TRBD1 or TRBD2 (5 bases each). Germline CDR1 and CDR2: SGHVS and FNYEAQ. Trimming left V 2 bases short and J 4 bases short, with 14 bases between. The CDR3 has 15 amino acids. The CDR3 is CASSLYEGIGETQYF. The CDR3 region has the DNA TGTGCCAGCAGCTTATACGAGGGGATCGGAGAGACCCAGTACTTC.

The CDR3 DNA is TGCGCCAGCAGTAGAGACAGGTCTGGCGGCACTGAAGCTTTCTTT. Translation: CASSRDRSGGTEAFF. The gene calls are TRBV5-1 and TRBJ1-1, with D tentatively TRBD1 (6 bases). Per the germline V gene, CDR1 is SGHRS and CDR2 is YFSETQ. The V end was cut by 5 bases, the J end by 4 bases, with 18 bases between. The CDR3 loop spans 15 amino acids. Filled out from reference TRBV5-1 and TRBJ1-1, the complete variable domain reads KAGVTQTPRYLIKTRGQQVTLSCSPISGHRSVSWYQQTPGQGLQFLFEYFSETQRNKGNFPGRFSGRQFSNSRSEMNVSTLELGDSALYLCASSRDRSGGTEAFFGQGTRLTVV.

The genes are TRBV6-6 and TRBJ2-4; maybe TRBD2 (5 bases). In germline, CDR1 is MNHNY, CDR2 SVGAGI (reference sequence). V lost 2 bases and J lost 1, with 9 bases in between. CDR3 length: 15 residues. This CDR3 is CASSYLRGAKNIQYF. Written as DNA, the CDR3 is TGTGCCAGCAGTTACCTCAGAGGGGCCAAAAACATTCAGTACTTC.

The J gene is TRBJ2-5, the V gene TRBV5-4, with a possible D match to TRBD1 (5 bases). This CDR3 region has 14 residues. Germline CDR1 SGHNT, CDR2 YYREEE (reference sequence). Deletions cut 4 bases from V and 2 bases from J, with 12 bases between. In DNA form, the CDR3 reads TGTGCCAGCAGCGCTACGACAGAGCAAGAGACCCAGTACTTC. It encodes CASSATTEQETQYF.

CDR3 protein: CARSGRASSGNTIYF. CDR3 DNA: TGTGCCAGAAGTGGCAGGGCATCCTCTGGAAACACCATATATTTT. The V gene is TRBV7-5, the J gene TRBJ1-3; no check of the table's D call, TRBD1, against the DNA was made. TRBV7-5 is recorded as a pseudogene. The CDR3 is 15 amino acids.

In DNA, the CDR3 is TGCGCCAGCAGCCTAAGACGCCCAAAACAGGATGAAAAACTGTTTTTT. It codes for CASSLRRPKQDEKLFF. The V call is TRBV4-3, the J call TRBJ1-4; maybe TRBD1 (5 bases). V was clipped by 4 bases and J by 6 bases, with 18 bases between them. The germline CDR1 and CDR2 sequences are LGHNA and YSLEER. CDR3 length equals 16 residues.

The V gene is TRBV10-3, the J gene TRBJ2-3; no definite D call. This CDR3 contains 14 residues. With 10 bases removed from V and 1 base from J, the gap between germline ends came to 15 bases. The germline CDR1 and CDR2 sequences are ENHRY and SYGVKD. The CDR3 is CATNTPIGTDTQYF. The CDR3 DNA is TGTGCCACCAACACCCCAATAGGCACAGATACGCAGTATTTT.